This TCR beta chain appears in the sequencing data of a study of long-term antiretroviral therapy in people with HIV. Looked up from germline, CDR1 is MNHEY and CDR2 is SMNVEV (reference sequence). Trimming took off 2 bases at V and 1 base at J, with 5 bases between the two ends. This CDR3 has 13 amino acids. Assay version v3.0 of immunoSEQ was used, and it was run at survey level. A target of about 35,000-55,000 T-cell genomes per sample was set for sequencing. The data were produced by immunoSEQ multiplex PCR, yet TCRdb's version contains in-frame clones alone and is incomplete. The table shows tens of thousands of clones, with roughly 87% occurring only once. Treatment locations for all participants with HIV were in the United States. The content of samples before DNA extraction was roughly 1-10 million cryopreserved PBMC.

This chain joins TRBV27 and TRBJ1-1; D is perhaps TRBD1 (5 bases). The sequenced sample was unsorted PBMCs, obtained 0.4 years after starting antiretroviral therapy. This TCR derives from a man over 45 with HIV. Written as DNA, the CDR3 is TGTGCCAGCAGTTTAGGGGCGAACACTGAAGCTTTCTTT. Residues: CASSLGANTEAFF.